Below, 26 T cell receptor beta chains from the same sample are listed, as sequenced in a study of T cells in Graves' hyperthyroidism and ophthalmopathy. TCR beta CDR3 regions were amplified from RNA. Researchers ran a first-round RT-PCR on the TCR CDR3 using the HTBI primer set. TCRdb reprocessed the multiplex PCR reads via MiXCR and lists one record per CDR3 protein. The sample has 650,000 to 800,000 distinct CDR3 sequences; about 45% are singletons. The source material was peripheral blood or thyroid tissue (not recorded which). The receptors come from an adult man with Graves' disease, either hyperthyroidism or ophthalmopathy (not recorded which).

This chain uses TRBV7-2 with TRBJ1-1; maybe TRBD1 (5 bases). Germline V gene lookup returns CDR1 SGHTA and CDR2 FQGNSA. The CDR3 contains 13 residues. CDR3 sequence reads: CASVRGRVPEAFF. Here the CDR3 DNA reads TGTGCGAGCGTGCGTGGCAGGGTCCCTGAAGCTTTCTTT.

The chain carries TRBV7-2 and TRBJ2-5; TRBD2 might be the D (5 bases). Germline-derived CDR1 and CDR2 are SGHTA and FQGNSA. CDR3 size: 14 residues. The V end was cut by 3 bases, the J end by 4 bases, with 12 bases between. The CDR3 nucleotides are TGTGCCAGCAGCTTTTCGGACGGAGGAGAGACCCAGTACTTC. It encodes CASSFSDGGETQYF.

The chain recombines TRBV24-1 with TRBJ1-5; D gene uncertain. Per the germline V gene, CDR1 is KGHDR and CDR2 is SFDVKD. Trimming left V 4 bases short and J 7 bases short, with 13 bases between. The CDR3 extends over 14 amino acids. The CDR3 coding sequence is TGTGCCACCAGTGAAGATCAGAGCTTCCAGCCCCAGCATTTT. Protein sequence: CATSEDQSFQPQHF.

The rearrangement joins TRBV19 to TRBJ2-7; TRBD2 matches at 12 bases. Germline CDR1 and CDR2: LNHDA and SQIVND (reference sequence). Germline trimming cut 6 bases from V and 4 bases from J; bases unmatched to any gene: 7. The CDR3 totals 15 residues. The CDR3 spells CASRHGTSGRYEQYF. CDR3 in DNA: TGTGCCAGTAGGCACGGGACTAGCGGGCGGTACGAGCAGTACTTC.

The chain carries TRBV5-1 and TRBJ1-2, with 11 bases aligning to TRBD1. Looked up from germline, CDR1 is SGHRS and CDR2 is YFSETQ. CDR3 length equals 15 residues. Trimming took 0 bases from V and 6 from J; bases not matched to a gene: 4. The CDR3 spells CASSLAPGQGDGYTF. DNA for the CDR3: TGCGCCAGCAGCTTGGCCCCGGGACAGGGGGATGGCTACACCTTC.

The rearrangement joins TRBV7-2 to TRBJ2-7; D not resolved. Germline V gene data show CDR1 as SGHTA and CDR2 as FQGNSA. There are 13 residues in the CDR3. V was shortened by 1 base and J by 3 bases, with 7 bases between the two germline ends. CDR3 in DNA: TGTGCCAGCAGCTTAGAACACGACTACGAGCAGTACTTC. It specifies CASSLEHDYEQYF.

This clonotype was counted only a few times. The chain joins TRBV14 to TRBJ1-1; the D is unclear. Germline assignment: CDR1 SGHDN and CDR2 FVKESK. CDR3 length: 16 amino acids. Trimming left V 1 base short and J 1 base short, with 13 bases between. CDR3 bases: TGTGCCAGCAGCCAAGTCGGTAAGGGAAGGAACACTGAAGCTTTCTTT. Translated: CASSQVGKGRNTEAFF.

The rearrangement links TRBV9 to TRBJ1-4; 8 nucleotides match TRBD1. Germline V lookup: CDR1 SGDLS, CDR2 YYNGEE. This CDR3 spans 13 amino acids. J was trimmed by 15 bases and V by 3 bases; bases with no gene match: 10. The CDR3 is CASSEGQASRVFF. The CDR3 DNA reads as TGTGCCAGCAGCGAGGGACAGGCGAGCCGTGTGTTTTTT.

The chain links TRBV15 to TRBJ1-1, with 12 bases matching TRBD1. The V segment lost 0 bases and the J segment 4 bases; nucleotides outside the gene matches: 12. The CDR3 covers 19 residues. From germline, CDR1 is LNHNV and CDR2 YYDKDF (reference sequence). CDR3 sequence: CATSRDPGTGGRVVTEAFF. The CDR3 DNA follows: TGTGCCACCAGCAGAGACCCCGGGACAGGGGGCAGAGTGGTCACTGAAGCTTTCTTT.

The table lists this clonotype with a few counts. The CDR3 sequence is CASSYPPPVSYEQYF. The CDR3 coding sequence is TGTGCCAGCAGTTACCCACCCCCGGTCTCCTACGAGCAGTACTTC. The chain combines TRBV6-6 with TRBJ2-7; D is ambiguous. Trimming removed 2 bases at V and 0 bases at J, with 11 bases between. The CDR3 is 15 residues long. Germline-derived CDR1 and CDR2 are MNHNY and SVGAGI (reference sequence).

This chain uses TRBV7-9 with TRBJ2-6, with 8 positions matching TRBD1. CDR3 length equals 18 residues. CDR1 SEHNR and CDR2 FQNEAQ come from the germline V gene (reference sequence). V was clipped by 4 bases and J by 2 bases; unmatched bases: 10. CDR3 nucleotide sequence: TGTGCCAGCAGCTCGCACGACCTACAGGGGGCTGGGGCCAACGTCCTGACTTTC. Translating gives CASSSHDLQGAGANVLTF.

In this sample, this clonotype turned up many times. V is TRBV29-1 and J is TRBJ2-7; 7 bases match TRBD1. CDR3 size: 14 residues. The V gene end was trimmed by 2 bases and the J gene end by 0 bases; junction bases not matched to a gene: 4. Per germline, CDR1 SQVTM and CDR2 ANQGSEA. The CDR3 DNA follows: TGCAGCGTTGAAAAGACAGGGAGCTCCTACGAGCAGTACTTC. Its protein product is CSVEKTGSSYEQYF.

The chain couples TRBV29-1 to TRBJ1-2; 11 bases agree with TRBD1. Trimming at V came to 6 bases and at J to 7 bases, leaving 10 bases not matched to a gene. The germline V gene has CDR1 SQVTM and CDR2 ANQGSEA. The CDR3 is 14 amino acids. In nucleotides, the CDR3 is TGCAGCGTCGGAACCGGGACAGGGGGAGGTGGCTACACCTTC. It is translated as CSVGTGTGGGGYTF.

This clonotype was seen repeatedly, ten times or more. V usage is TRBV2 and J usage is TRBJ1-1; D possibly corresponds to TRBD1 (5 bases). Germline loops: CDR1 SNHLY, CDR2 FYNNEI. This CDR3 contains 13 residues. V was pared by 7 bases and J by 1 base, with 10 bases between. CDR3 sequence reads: CASTPGGNTEAFF. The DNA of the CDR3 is TGTGCCAGCACTCCTGGGGGGAACACTGAAGCTTTCTTT. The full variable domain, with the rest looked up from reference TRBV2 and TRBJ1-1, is EPEVTQTPSHQVTQMGQEVILRCVPISNHLYFYWYRQILGQKVEFLVSFYNNEISEKSEIFDDQFSVERPDGSNFTLKIRSTKLEDSAMYFCASTPGGNTEAFFGQGTRLTVV.

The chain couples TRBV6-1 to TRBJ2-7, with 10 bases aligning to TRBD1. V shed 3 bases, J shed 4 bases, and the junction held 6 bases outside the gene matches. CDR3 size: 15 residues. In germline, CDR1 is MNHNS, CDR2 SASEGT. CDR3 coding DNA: TGTGCCAGCAGTGATCCGACAGGGGGCCGTTACGAGCAGTACTTC. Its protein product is CASSDPTGGRYEQYF.

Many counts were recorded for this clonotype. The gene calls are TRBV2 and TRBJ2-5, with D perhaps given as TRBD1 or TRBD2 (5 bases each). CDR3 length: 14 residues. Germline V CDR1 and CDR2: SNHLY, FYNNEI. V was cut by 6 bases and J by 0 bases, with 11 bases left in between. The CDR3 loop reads CASSGDRYQETQYF. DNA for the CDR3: TGTGCCAGCAGCGGGGACCGTTACCAAGAGACCCAGTACTTC.

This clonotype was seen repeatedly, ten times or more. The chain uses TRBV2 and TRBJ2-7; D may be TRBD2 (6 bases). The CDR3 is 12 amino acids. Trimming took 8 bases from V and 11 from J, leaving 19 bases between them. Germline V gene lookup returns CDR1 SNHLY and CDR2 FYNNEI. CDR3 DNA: TGTGCCAGCGCTCCAACGGGGGAGAATGAGTACTTC. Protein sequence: CASAPTGENEYF.

The CDR3 DNA follows: TGTGCCAGAAACCGGGACACTGACTACGAGCAGTACTTC. Translating gives CARNRDTDYEQYF. The chain recombines TRBV7-3 with TRBJ2-7; tentatively, D is TRBD1 (6 bases). Germline CDR1 and CDR2: SGHTA and FQGTGA. V was pared by 9 bases and J by 3 bases, with 15 bases between. This CDR3 region has 13 residues.

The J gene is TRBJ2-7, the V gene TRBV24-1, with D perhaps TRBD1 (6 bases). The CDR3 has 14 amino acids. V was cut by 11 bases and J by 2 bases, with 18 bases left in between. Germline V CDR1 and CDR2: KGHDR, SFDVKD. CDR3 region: CASRTGTHTYEQYF. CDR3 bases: TGTGCCAGCAGAACCGGGACACACACCTACGAGCAGTACTTC.

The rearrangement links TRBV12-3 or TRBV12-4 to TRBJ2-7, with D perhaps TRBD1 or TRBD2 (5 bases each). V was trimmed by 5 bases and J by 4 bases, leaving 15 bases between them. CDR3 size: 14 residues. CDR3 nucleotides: TGTGCCAGCAGTCCGAGGGACGAATCATACGAGCAGTACTTC. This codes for CASSPRDESYEQYF.

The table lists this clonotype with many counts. The CDR3 nucleotides are TGTGCCAGCAGTTTCTATAATTCACCCCTCCACTTT. Amino acid sequence: CASSFYNSPLHF. The rearrangement links TRBV7-2 to TRBJ1-6, with D uncertain. Per the germline V gene, CDR1 is SGHTA and CDR2 is FQGNSA. Trimming stripped 6 bases from V and 3 bases from J, with 3 bases between. This CDR3 has 12 residues.

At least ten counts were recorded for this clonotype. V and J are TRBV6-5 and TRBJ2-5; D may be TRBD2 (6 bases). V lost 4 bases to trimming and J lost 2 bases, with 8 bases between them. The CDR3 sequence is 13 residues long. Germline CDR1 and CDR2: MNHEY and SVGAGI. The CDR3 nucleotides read TGTGCCAGCAGTTTTAGCGGACAAGAGACCCAGTACTTC. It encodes CASSFSGQETQYF.

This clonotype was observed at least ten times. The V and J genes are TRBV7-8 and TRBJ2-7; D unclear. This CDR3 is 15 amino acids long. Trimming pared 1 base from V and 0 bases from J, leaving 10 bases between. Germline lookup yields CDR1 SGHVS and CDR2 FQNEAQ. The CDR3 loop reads CASSLDALTSYEQYF. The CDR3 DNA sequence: TGTGCCAGCAGCTTAGATGCTCTAACCTCCTACGAGCAGTACTTC.

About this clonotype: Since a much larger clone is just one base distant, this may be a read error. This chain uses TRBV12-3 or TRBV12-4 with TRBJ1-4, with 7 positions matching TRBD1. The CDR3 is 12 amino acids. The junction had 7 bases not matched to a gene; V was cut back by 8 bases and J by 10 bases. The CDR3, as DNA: TGTGCCAGCGGTAGCAGGGGGGGAAAACTGTTTTTT. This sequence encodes CASGSRGGKLFF.

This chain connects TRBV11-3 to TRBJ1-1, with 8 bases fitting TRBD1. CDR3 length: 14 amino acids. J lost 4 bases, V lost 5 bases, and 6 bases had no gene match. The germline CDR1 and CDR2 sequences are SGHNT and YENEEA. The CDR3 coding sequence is TGTGCCAGCAGCAATGGACAGGGAAGCACTGAAGCTTTCTTT. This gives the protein CASSNGQGSTEAFF.

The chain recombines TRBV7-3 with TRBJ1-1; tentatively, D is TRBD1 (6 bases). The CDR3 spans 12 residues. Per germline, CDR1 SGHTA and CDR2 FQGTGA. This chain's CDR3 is CARTTGNTEAFF. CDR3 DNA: TGTGCTAGAACGACAGGGAACACTGAAGCTTTCTTT.